This TCR beta chain is from a study of blood T cell repertoires in COVID-19. Trimming stripped 0 bases from V and 6 bases from J, with 16 bases between. CDR1 is SGDLS, CDR2 YYNGEE, per germline. The CDR3 covers 16 residues. Study processing details: Quantification of nucleated cells was approximated via reference gene primer amplification. TCRdb's table, derived via immunoSEQ multiplex PCR, lists solely in-frame clones and lacks some. Clonal size and the V and J genes are those of that table, whereas D and trimming came from the DNA. This sample has 110,000 or so clones, with approximately 90% found just once.

The sequence came from a human donor in a cohort sampled during active COVID-19. V and J are TRBV9 and TRBJ2-1; D call uncertain. Sequenced: peripheral blood. The CDR3 region has the DNA TGTGCCAGCAGCGTAGAAACTATCCATGGCCTCAATGAGCAGTTCTTC. The encoded protein is CASSVETIHGLNEQFF.